This T cell receptor (beta chain) was recorded in a study of CD8+ T cells in alopecia areata. Study in general: Treated patients swallowed 5 to 10 mg of oral tofacitinib twice daily.

The researchers isolated CD4+ and CD8+ T cells from PBMCs by sorting. RNA was isolated and reverse transcribed to cDNA, the sequencing template. Here immunoSEQ multiplex PCR was the method, and the copy in TCRdb shows in-frame clones only, minus some. The repertoire has 170,000 or so clones, roughly 63% of them found once; the top ten carry roughly 1.7%. Germline-derived CDR1 and CDR2 are SGHDT and YYEEEE. V was trimmed by 3 bases and J by 5 bases, leaving 12 bases between them. The CDR3 spans 14 residues. This TCR was sampled from a human donor with alopecia areata. The V and J genes are TRBV5-6 and TRBJ2-1; D possibly uses TRBD1 or TRBD2 (5 bases each). The sample in question was CD4+ T cells sorted from blood, obtained at week 0. CDR3 DNA sequence: TGTGCCAGCAGCTGGGGGAGAGAGAACAATGAGCAGTTCTTC. It codes for CASSWGRENNEQFF.